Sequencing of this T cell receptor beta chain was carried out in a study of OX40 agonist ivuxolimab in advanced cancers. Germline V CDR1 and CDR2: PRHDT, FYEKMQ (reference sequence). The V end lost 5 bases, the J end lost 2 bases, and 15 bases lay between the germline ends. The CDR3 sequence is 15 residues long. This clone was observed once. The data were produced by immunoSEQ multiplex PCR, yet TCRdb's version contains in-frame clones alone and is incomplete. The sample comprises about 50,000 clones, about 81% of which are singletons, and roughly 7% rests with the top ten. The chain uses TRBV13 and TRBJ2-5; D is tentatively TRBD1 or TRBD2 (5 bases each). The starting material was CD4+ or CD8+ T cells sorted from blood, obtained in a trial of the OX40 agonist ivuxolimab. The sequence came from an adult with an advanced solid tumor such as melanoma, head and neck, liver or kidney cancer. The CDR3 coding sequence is TGTGCCAGCAGCCTACCGGGGCTTTTACAAGAGACCCAGTACTTC. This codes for CASSLPGLLQETQYF.